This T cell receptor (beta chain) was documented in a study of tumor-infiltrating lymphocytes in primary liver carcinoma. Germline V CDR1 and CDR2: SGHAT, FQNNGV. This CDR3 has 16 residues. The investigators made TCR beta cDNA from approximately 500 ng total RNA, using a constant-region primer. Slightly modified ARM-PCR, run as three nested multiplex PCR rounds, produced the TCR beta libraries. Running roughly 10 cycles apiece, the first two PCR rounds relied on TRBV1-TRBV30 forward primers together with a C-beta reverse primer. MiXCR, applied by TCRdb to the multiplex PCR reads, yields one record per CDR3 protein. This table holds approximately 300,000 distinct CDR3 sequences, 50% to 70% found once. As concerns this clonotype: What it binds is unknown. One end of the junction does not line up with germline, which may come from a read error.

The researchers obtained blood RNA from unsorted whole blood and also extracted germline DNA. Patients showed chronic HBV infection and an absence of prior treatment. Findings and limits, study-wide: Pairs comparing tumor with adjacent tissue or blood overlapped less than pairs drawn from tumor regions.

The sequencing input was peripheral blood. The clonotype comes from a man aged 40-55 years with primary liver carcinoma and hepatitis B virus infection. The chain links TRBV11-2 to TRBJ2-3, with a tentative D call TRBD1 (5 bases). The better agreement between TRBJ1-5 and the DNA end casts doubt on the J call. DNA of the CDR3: TGTACCAGCAGCCTGGGACTAGCGGGAGGTGTGGATACGCAGCATTTT. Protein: CTSSLGLAGGVDTQHF.